The 12 T cell receptor beta chains in this list originate from one sample, sequenced in a study of T-cell memory formation after mild COVID-19. TCRdb recomputed calls from the 5' RACE reads with MiXCR, one row per CDR3 protein. Here the sample spans hundreds of thousands of distinct CDR3 sequences, approximately 19% being singletons. Sequenced sample: PBMCs or a T cell subset sorted from them (not recorded which). The receptor set was obtained from a man aged 18 to 29 who had mild COVID-19 (a few samples of this study predate the infection). Cell type and time point are not known.

The sample holds a few counts of this clonotype. The V call is TRBV7-9, the J call TRBJ1-1; D remains unclear. From germline, CDR1 is SEHNR and CDR2 FQNEAQ (reference sequence). The V gene lost 5 bases and the J gene lost 6 bases, with 7 bases spanning the gap. CDR3 size: 11 residues. DNA of the CDR3: TGTGCCAGCAGCGTCCTCGCTGAAGCTTTCTTT. It is translated as CASSVLAEAFF.

This clonotype was counted ten times or more. CDR3 loop: CSAWWQGKNIQYF. CDR3 sequence (DNA): TGCAGCGCCTGGTGGCAGGGGAAAAACATTCAGTACTTC. The gene calls are TRBV29-1 and TRBJ2-4; maybe TRBD1 (6 bases). Trimming took 7 bases from V and 4 from J, leaving 14 bases between them. The CDR3 sequence is 13 residues long. The germline gives CDR1 SQVTM, CDR2 ANQGSEA.

This clonotype was observed a handful of times. The chain carries TRBV20-1 and TRBJ1-2, with D possibly being TRBD1 (6 bases). From germline, CDR1 is DFQATT and CDR2 SNEGSKA (reference sequence). This CDR3 region has 14 residues. V lost 0 bases and J lost 7, with 15 bases in between. The CDR3 sequence is CSAREIGRGAGYTF. CDR3 nucleotide sequence: TGCAGTGCTAGAGAAATTGGCAGGGGCGCTGGCTACACCTTC.

The genes are TRBV4-3 and TRBJ2-3, with D uncertain. This CDR3 comprises 17 residues. Germline CDR1 reads LGHNA; CDR2 reads YSLEER. Trimming left V 0 bases short and J 2 bases short, with 15 bases between. This chain's CDR3 is CASSQEVLVADTDTQYF. CDR3 nucleotide sequence: TGCGCCAGCAGCCAAGAAGTGCTCGTGGCGGACACAGATACGCAGTATTTT.

The chain joins TRBV20-1 to TRBJ1-2; D may be TRBD1 (6 bases). The V end was cut by 0 bases, the J end by 3 bases, with 11 bases between. The CDR3 consists of 14 residues. Germline CDR1 reads DFQATT; CDR2 reads SNEGSKA (reference sequence). This CDR3 reads CSAREWGADYGYTF. The DNA of the CDR3 is TGCAGTGCTAGAGAGTGGGGGGCTGACTATGGCTACACCTTC.

V and J are TRBV4-1 and TRBJ2-5; D is tentatively TRBD1 or TRBD2 (5 bases each). This CDR3 spans 17 amino acids. Trimming pared 0 bases from V and 5 bases from J, leaving 19 bases between. The V gene's germline CDR1 is MGHRA and CDR2 YSYEKL. CDR3 sequence reads: CASSQDLGDGIRETQYF. As DNA, the CDR3 is TGCGCCAGCAGCCAAGATCTAGGGGACGGAATTCGCGAGACCCAGTACTTC.

The chain recombines TRBV29-1 with TRBJ2-3; D not resolved. V was shortened by 4 bases and J by 5 bases, with 7 bases between the two germline ends. The CDR3 covers 11 residues. Germline values: CDR1 SQVTM, CDR2 ANQGSEA. CDR3 protein: CSVVPGDTQYF. The CDR3, as DNA: TGCAGCGTTGTCCCCGGAGATACGCAGTATTTT.

The J gene is TRBJ2-2, the V gene TRBV2; 9 bases map to TRBD2. Per the germline V gene, CDR1 is SNHLY and CDR2 is FYNNEI. This CDR3 region has 15 residues. The V gene end was trimmed by 4 bases and the J gene end by 4 bases; junction bases not matched to a gene: 4. In DNA, the CDR3 is TGTGCCAGCAGTGTGCGGGGGGGCCGCACCGGGGAGCTGTTTTTT. Translated, it gives CASSVRGGRTGELFF.

This sequence joins TRBV4-1 and TRBJ2-5; 7 bases align to TRBD1. CDR3 length equals 18 residues. The germline CDR1 and CDR2 sequences are MGHRA and YSYEKL. J lost 4 bases, V lost 5 bases, and 19 bases had no gene match. CDR3 residues: CASSGRDSKMEMGETQYF. The CDR3 bases are TGCGCCAGCAGCGGCCGGGACAGTAAAATGGAAATGGGAGAGACCCAGTACTTC.

The rearrangement uses TRBV27 and TRBJ1-5; perhaps TRBD1 as D (6 bases). V was pared by 3 bases and J by 6 bases, with 12 bases between. This CDR3 is 14 amino acids long. Germline assignment: CDR1 MNHEY and CDR2 SMNVEV (reference sequence). The CDR3 sequence is CASSLRDTLQPQHF. CDR3 in DNA: TGTGCCAGCAGTTTGCGGGACACCCTTCAGCCCCAGCATTTT.

This clonotype was seen only a few times. J is TRBJ1-3 and V is TRBV12-3 or TRBV12-4; D not certain. Trimming removed 6 bases at V and 0 bases at J, with 12 bases between. This CDR3 comprises 15 residues. The DNA for the CDR3 is TGTGCCAGCAGCTCATGGTCCCTCTCTGGAAACACCATATATTTT. This encodes CASSSWSLSGNTIYF.

This clonotype was seen ten or more times. The chain couples TRBV4-3 to TRBJ2-7; D unresolved. CDR1 is LGHNA and CDR2 is YSLEER in the germline V gene. The CDR3 loop spans 15 amino acids. V lost 0 bases, J lost 0 bases, and 9 bases lay in between. The CDR3: CASSQDPSSSYEQYF. In nucleotides, the CDR3 is TGCGCCAGCAGCCAAGACCCCAGTAGCTCCTACGAGCAGTACTTC.